The 31 T cell receptor beta chains presented below share a single source sample, sequenced in a study of blood T cell repertoires in COVID-19. TCRdb's table, derived via immunoSEQ multiplex PCR, lists solely in-frame clones and lacks some. The sample has 200,000 to 300,000 clones, 80% to 90% seen once. Sequencing used peripheral blood. These TCRs come from a woman aged 80 or over with COVID-19, enrolled during active disease.

This rearrangement joins TRBV5-5 to TRBJ2-1; 10 bases map to TRBD2. Germline lookup yields CDR1 SGHKS and CDR2 YYEKEE (reference sequence). CDR3 length: 15 amino acids. V shed 1 base and J 5 bases; nucleotides not matched to a gene: 3. CDR3 sequence reads: CASSLIAGGHNEQFF. Written as DNA, the CDR3 is TGTGCCAGCAGCTTGATAGCGGGGGGACACAATGAGCAGTTCTTC.

This rearrangement joins TRBV6-2 or TRBV6-3 to TRBJ2-5, with TRBD2 matching 11 bases. Germline-derived CDR1 and CDR2 are MNHEY and SVGEGT. The CDR3 spans 16 residues. V shed 6 bases and J 5 bases; nucleotides not matched to a gene: 11. CDR3 loop: CASSLRTSGLRETQYF. The CDR3 DNA sequence: TGTGCCAGCAGCCTTCGGACTAGCGGGCTAAGGGAGACCCAGTACTTC.

The chain links TRBV5-1 to TRBJ2-2; 8 bases map to TRBD1. CDR1 is SGHRS and CDR2 is YFSETQ in the germline V gene. The V and J ends lost 3 bases and 3 bases, in that order; junction bases with no gene match: 4. This CDR3 comprises 15 residues. CDR3 in DNA: TGCGCCAGCAGCTCTCAGGGGGCTGACACCGGGGAGCTGTTTTTT. This gives the protein CASSSQGADTGELFF.

The J gene is TRBJ1-5, the V gene TRBV7-3; 7 bases fit TRBD1. The CDR3 loop spans 15 amino acids. The germline V gene encodes CDR1 SGHTA and CDR2 FQGTGA. Trimming removed 10 bases from V and 4 bases from J; junction bases left unmatched: 13. The CDR3 DNA reads TGTGCCAACCCGCGGACCCCGGACAGGAATCAGCCCCAGCATTTT. It encodes CANPRTPDRNQPQHF. The variable domain in full, completed from reference TRBV7-3 and TRBJ1-5, reads GAGVSQTPSNKVTEKGKYVELRCDPISGHTALYWYRQSLGQGPEFLIYFQGTGAADDSGLPNDRFFAVRPEGSVSTLKIQRTERGDSAVYLCANPRTPDRNQPQHFGDGTRLSIL.

The chain combines TRBV15 with TRBJ2-3, with D possibly being TRBD2 (6 bases). Germline CDR1 LNHNV, CDR2 YYDKDF (reference sequence). Between the trimmed V and J ends, which lost 0 bases and 0 bases, there was a span of 13 bases. This CDR3 spans 17 amino acids. CDR3 nucleotide sequence: TGTGCCACCAGCAGAGATCCCGGGAGTCTGAGCACAGATACGCAGTATTTT. It specifies CATSRDPGSLSTDTQYF.

V usage is TRBV28 and J usage is TRBJ1-6; D is uncertain. The length of the CDR3 is 16 residues. Germline V lookup: CDR1 MDHEN, CDR2 SYDVKM. Trimming took off 7 bases at V and 0 bases at J, with 13 bases between the two ends. This CDR3 reads CASTLGETSYNSPLHF. CDR3 sequence (DNA): TGTGCCAGCACCTTGGGCGAGACCTCCTATAATTCACCCCTCCACTTT. The entire variable domain, with the rest obtained from reference TRBV28 and TRBJ1-6, is as follows: DVKVTQSSRYLVKRTGEKVFLECVQDMDHENMFWYRQDPGLGLRLIYFSYDVKMKEKGDIPEGYSVSREKKERFSLILESASTNQTSMYLCASTLGETSYNSPLHFGNGTRLTVT.

This clone was counted between two and nine times. Other DNA sequences in this sample translate to the same CDR3. The rearrangement uses TRBV28 and TRBJ1-5; no definite D call. Germline CDR1 is MDHEN and CDR2 is SYDVKM. This CDR3 region has 13 residues. Trimming pared 6 bases from V and 0 bases from J, leaving 6 bases between. In DNA form, the CDR3 reads TGTGCCAGCAGCTACTATAGCAATCAGCCCCAGCATTTT. As protein: CASSYYSNQPQHF.

The chain is built from TRBV5-5 and TRBJ1-2; a weak D match, TRBD1 (5 bases). From germline, CDR1 is SGHKS and CDR2 YYEKEE (reference sequence). The germline V and J ends were trimmed by 4 bases and 2 bases, with 12 bases remaining between them. The CDR3 totals 14 residues. This chain's CDR3 is CASSLRQINYGYTF. In nucleotides, the CDR3 is TGTGCCAGCAGCCTCCGACAGATCAACTATGGCTACACCTTC. The variable domain in full, completed from reference TRBV5-5 and TRBJ1-2, reads DAGVTQSPTHLIKTRGQQVTLRCSPISGHKSVSWYQQVLGQGPQFIFQYYEKEERGRGNFPDRFSARQFPNYSSELNVNALLLGDSALYLCASSLRQINYGYTFGSGTRLTVV.

The rearrangement uses TRBV28 and TRBJ2-5; 7 positions match TRBD1. The V and J ends lost 2 bases and 2 bases, in that order; junction bases with no gene match: 5. This CDR3 region has 15 residues. Germline V gene data show CDR1 as MDHEN and CDR2 as SYDVKM. Here the CDR3 DNA reads TGTGCCAGCAGTTTACACTCAGGGGGTCAAGAGACCCAGTACTTC. This codes for CASSLHSGGQETQYF.

The V call is TRBV19, the J call TRBJ2-6; no reliable D call. This CDR3 has 14 residues. Germline V gene lookup returns CDR1 LNHDA and CDR2 SQIVND (reference sequence). The V end was cut by 2 bases, the J end by 2 bases, with 4 bases between. The CDR3 sequence: CASSISAGANVLTF. DNA of the CDR3: TGTGCCAGTAGTATATCCGCTGGGGCCAACGTCCTGACTTTC.

The genes are TRBV5-1 and TRBJ2-7; D not resolved. V lost 3 bases to trimming and J lost 5 bases, with 12 bases between them. This CDR3 region has 13 residues. Germline-derived CDR1 and CDR2 are SGHRS and YFSETQ. The CDR3 is CASSSLPRNEQYF. The CDR3 nucleotides are TGCGCCAGCAGCTCCCTGCCGAGGAACGAGCAGTACTTC.

The chain recombines TRBV20-1 with TRBJ1-1; D possibly corresponds to TRBD1 (5 bases). There are 11 residues in the CDR3. With 0 bases removed from V and 13 bases from J, the gap between germline ends came to 12 bases. Germline V CDR1 and CDR2: DFQATT, SNEGSKA (reference sequence). In DNA, the CDR3 is TGCAGTGCTAGAGACCAGGGACTGCATTTCTTT. Its protein is CSARDQGLHFF.

This rearrangement joins TRBV5-4 to TRBJ1-1; the D gene is possibly TRBD1 (5 bases). The CDR3 extends over 15 amino acids. V was cut by 0 bases and J by 2 bases, with 11 bases left in between. Germline lookup yields CDR1 SGHNT and CDR2 YYREEE (reference sequence). The CDR3 loop is CASSLATAKNTEAFF. CDR3 DNA: TGTGCCAGCAGCTTGGCGACAGCGAAAAACACTGAAGCTTTCTTT.

The chain couples TRBV11-2 to TRBJ2-2, with a tentative D call TRBD2 (7 bases). The CDR3 loop spans 17 amino acids. Trimming cost V 4 bases and J 6 bases, with 21 bases left between them. Germline values: CDR1 SGHAT, CDR2 FQNNGV. The CDR3 region has the DNA TGTGCCAGCAGCTCACTCCAGGGGATAGGGAGGGCCGGGGAGCTGTTTTTT. Translated, it gives CASSSLQGIGRAGELFF.

J is TRBJ2-1 and V is TRBV6-2 or TRBV6-3; 12 bases agree with TRBD2. The CDR3 is 16 residues long. Unmatched junction bases numbered 5, after V lost 6 bases and J lost 2 bases. Germline V gives CDR1 MNHEY, CDR2 SVGEGT. In DNA, the CDR3 is TGTGCCAGCAGCCCAACTAGCGGGAGGACCTACAATGAGCAGTTCTTC. It translates to CASSPTSGRTYNEQFF.

The chain has TRBV2 and TRBJ1-2; 8 bases line up with TRBD1. Germline CDR1 is SNHLY and CDR2 is FYNNEI. This CDR3 region has 14 residues. V lost 6 bases to trimming and J lost 3 bases; unmatched junction nucleotides: 6. The CDR3 nucleotides read TGTGCCAGCAGCGCAGGGGGCGCCTACTATGGCTACACCTTC. Translating it yields CASSAGGAYYGYTF.

The V and J genes are TRBV5-1 and TRBJ2-2; 12 bases align to TRBD2. With V trimmed by 3 bases and J by 10 bases, 7 bases remained unmatched. The CDR3 has 15 amino acids. Germline CDR1 SGHRS, CDR2 YFSETQ. This CDR3 reads CASSSTSGGPEELFF. As DNA, the CDR3 is TGCGCCAGCAGCTCCACTAGCGGGGGGCCGGAGGAGCTGTTTTTT.

This clone came up a few times. V is TRBV2 and J is TRBJ1-4; perhaps TRBD1 as D (5 bases). Trimming took off 8 bases at V and 4 bases at J, with 14 bases between the two ends. Germline CDR1 and CDR2: SNHLY and FYNNEI. The CDR3 consists of 14 residues. As DNA, the CDR3 is TGTGCCAGCCGGAAGACAGAAGATAATGAAAAACTGTTTTTT. Its translation is CASRKTEDNEKLFF.

This chain links TRBV2 with TRBJ2-1; TRBD2 matches at 10 bases. The CDR3 is 17 amino acids. Trimming at V came to 0 bases and at J to 6 bases, leaving 8 bases not matched to a gene. CDR1 SNHLY and CDR2 FYNNEI come from the germline V gene. CDR3 loop: CASSEAHAQRGGNEQFF. CDR3 sequence (DNA): TGTGCCAGCAGTGAAGCGCACGCCCAGCGGGGGGGCAATGAGCAGTTCTTC.

Only one count was recorded for this clone. Other DNA sequences of this sample code for an identical CDR3. This chain joins TRBV10-3 and TRBJ1-1; unclear D gene. With 4 bases removed from V and 1 base from J, the gap between germline ends came to 7 bases. Germline lookup yields CDR1 ENHRY and CDR2 SYGVKD. The CDR3 has 13 residues. DNA for the CDR3: TGTGCCATCAGTGGTACAGCGAACACTGAAGCTTTCTTT. It is translated as CAISGTANTEAFF.

The sample holds one count of this clone. This chain connects TRBV9 to TRBJ2-7; TRBD2 agrees at 10 bases. The V segment lost 0 bases and the J segment 12 bases; nucleotides outside the gene matches: 12. In germline, CDR1 is SGDLS, CDR2 YYNGEE. The length of the CDR3 is 15 residues. The chain's CDR3 is CASSVGASGSIPPYF. For the CDR3, the DNA is TGTGCCAGCAGCGTAGGAGCTAGCGGGAGTATCCCCCCGTACTTC.

As concerns this clone: Compared with germline, one end of the junction differs, possibly owing to a read error. V gene TRBV3-1 (or the pseudogene TRBV3-2) combines with J gene TRBJ2-5; a possible D gene is TRBD2 (6 bases). The germline V gene has CDR1 LGHDT and CDR2 YNNKEL (reference sequence). The CDR3 contains 12 residues. The CDR3 DNA reads as TGTGCCAGCACCCAAGCGGGAGAGACCCAGTACTTC. Amino acids: CASTQAGETQYF.

The chain combines TRBV7-2 with TRBJ1-2, with 7 bases fitting TRBD1. The CDR3 consists of 15 residues. The trim removed 5 bases at V and 8 bases at J, leaving 14 bases unmatched. Germline V gene lookup returns CDR1 SGHTA and CDR2 FQGNSA. The CDR3 nucleotides are TGTGCCAGCAGCCCGGGACAGAGTTTAGCGGGAGGCTACACCTTC. Amino acids: CASSPGQSLAGGYTF.

The J gene is TRBJ1-3, the V gene TRBV21-1; TRBD1 is the table's D call and was not checked against the DNA. TRBV21-1 constitutes a pseudogene. The CDR3 contains 14 residues. This CDR3 reads CASSKDRRDRTIYF. The CDR3 nucleotides are TGTGCCAGCAGCAAAGACCGACGTGACAGGACCATATATTTT.

The genes are TRBV6-5 and TRBJ1-2; 10 nucleotides agree with TRBD1. CDR1 is MNHEY, CDR2 SVGAGI, per germline. Germline trimming cut 8 bases from V and 5 bases from J; bases unmatched to any gene: 2. This CDR3 spans 12 amino acids. CDR3 bases: TGTGCCAGCCGGGACAGGGGTTATGGCTACACCTTC. It specifies CASRDRGYGYTF.

The J gene is TRBJ1-1, the V gene TRBV7-3, with D hard to call. The CDR3 contains 14 residues. Germline lookup yields CDR1 SGHTA and CDR2 FQGTGA. The V and J ends lost 2 bases and 3 bases respectively, with 10 bases between them. CDR3 bases: TGTGCCAGCAGCTTAGGTACAATCCACACTGAAGCTTTCTTT. Protein: CASSLGTIHTEAFF.

The V and J genes are TRBV7-2 and TRBJ2-7, with 10 bases aligning to TRBD2. J lost 0 bases, V lost 5 bases, and 16 bases had no gene match. CDR1 and CDR2 (germline): SGHTA, FQGNSA. The CDR3 consists of 19 residues. CDR3 DNA: TGTGCCAGCAGCATTACATCCGGGCGCCTAGCGGGAGTCTCCTACGAGCAGTACTTC. Protein product: CASSITSGRLAGVSYEQYF.

This clone was counted only a few times. Other DNA sequences in the sample encode the same CDR3. This CDR3 is CASSQGTSGLTDTQYF. The CDR3 nucleotides are TGCGCCAGCAGCCAAGGGACTAGCGGCCTCACAGATACGCAGTATTTT. V is TRBV4-3 and J is TRBJ2-3, with 10 bases aligning to TRBD2. In germline, CDR1 is LGHNA, CDR2 YSLEER. The CDR3 is 16 amino acids. The junction had 3 bases not matched to a gene; V was cut back by 1 base and J by 2 bases.

The CDR3 protein is CASSFASGLKETQYF. CDR3 in DNA: TGTGCCAGCAGCTTTGCTAGCGGCTTGAAAGAGACCCAGTACTTC. The chain is built from TRBV7-2 and TRBJ2-5, with 7 bases aligning to TRBD2. J was trimmed by 3 bases and V by 3 bases; bases with no gene match: 7. The CDR3 runs 15 residues. CDR1 and CDR2 (germline): SGHTA, FQGNSA.

This clone was seen only once. The chain recombines TRBV9 with TRBJ2-5, with 10 bases fitting TRBD2. The germline V gene encodes CDR1 SGDLS and CDR2 YYNGEE. This CDR3 has 16 residues. Trimming cost V 3 bases and J 5 bases; bases outside gene matches: 10. CDR3 amino acids: CASSGRTSGGAETQYF. The DNA of the CDR3 is TGTGCCAGCAGCGGGAGGACTAGCGGAGGGGCGGAGACCCAGTACTTC.

This clone was observed a handful of times. V and J are TRBV25-1 and TRBJ1-2; TRBD1 aligns across 8 bases. Germline values: CDR1 MGHDK, CDR2 SYGVNS. This CDR3 comprises 15 residues. The junction had 8 bases not matched to a gene; V was cut back by 4 bases and J by 4 bases. CDR3 DNA sequence: TGTGCCAGCAGTGGCACAGGGGGATCGACCTATGGCTACACCTTC. Amino acids: CASSGTGGSTYGYTF.